The rows below give T cell receptor beta chains drawn from one sample of a study of Graves' ophthalmopathy and Graves' hyperthyroidism. Each CDR3 protein gets one entry after TCRdb re-called the multiplex PCR reads with MiXCR. The sample lists hundreds of thousands of distinct CDR3 sequences, approximately 40% occurring once. The sample was peripheral blood. The receptors originated from an adult man with Graves' ophthalmopathy. CDR3s include the opening cysteine and the closing phenylalanine or tryptophan.

CASSEGGYTEAFF	TRBJ1-1	TRBV2
CASSLDYSSYEQYF	TRBJ2-7	TRBV19
CAISEPSGGPTQYF	TRBJ2-5	TRBV10-3
CSVGGQGARGNQPQHF	TRBJ1-5	TRBV29-1
CSVAGATNYGYTF	TRBJ1-2	TRBV29-1
CASRGTEGNYGYTF	TRBJ1-2	TRBV5-1
CAGSPITGSGTEAFF	TRBJ1-1	TRBV11-2
CASSLDLRGTEAFF	TRBJ1-1	TRBV7-9
CASSLGGSGLQETQYF	TRBJ2-5	TRBV5-1
CATSGTGQKTTEAFF	TRBJ1-1	TRBV24-1
CASSSTGTANTGELFF	TRBJ2-2	TRBV5-1
CASSLGGWGNTIYF	TRBJ1-3	TRBV7-8
CASSLGDGPYGYTF	TRBJ1-2	TRBV7-9
CASSERDRDEKLFF	TRBJ1-4	TRBV25-1
CASSLTGARADTQYF	TRBJ2-3	TRBV7-3
CASSLEPGGKLFF	TRBJ1-4	TRBV7-2
CASSNTSGRQETQYF	TRBJ2-5	TRBV2
CSARDVDRVYEQYF	TRBJ2-7	TRBV20-1
CASRPTFGVGANALTF	TRBJ2-6	TRBV7-9
CSARDAARMQGYTF	TRBJ1-2	TRBV20-1
CAISRTGTSNPGELFF	TRBJ2-2	TRBV10-3
CASRGLYSNEQYF	TRBJ2-7	TRBV19
CAFLGWESPYEQYF	TRBJ2-7	TRBV19